This TCR beta chain was retrieved from a study of vaccination effects on CD4 cells after COVID-19. Study details: Specimens were obtained from a couple of convalescent patients 16 days and one week prior to vaccination. Points from the study as a whole: By a late point after vaccination, infection- and vaccine-induced clones had shrunk markedly through clonal contraction.

Regarding this clone: Its antigen is currently unknown.

With the ViraFEST assay, the study expanded antigen-specific CD4+ T cells using viral peptide pools, then sequenced them. Between days 9 and 11 of culture, CD4+ T cells were separated out. The person was diagnosed with PCR-confirmed SARS-CoV-2 infection between March and December 2020. Peptides at 10 ug/ml and IL-2 at around 9.3 IU/ml were added to about 2 million PBMC per well. CDR3 size: 14 residues. Sequenced by immunoSEQ multiplex PCR; TCRdb stores in-frame clones only, minus some. The table records more than 20,000 clones, about 77% of them present only once. Material: CD4+ T cells from PBMCs cultured with HCoV-NL63 spike peptides, obtained before COVID-19 vaccination. The chain links TRBV12-2 to TRBJ1-1; TRBD1, the D gene given by the table, was not confirmed from the DNA. TRBV12-2 constitutes a pseudogene. The receptor was isolated from a human donor who had a prior SARS-CoV-2 infection. CDR3 nucleotides: TGTGCTACTGGGACAGGGTTTAGGAACACTGAAGCTTTCTTT. Amino acid sequence: CATGTGFRNTEAFF.